This T cell receptor beta chain was captured in a study of blood T cells in healthy people across ages. Study-wide points: Changes in expanded clonotypes were possibly confounded, as the CMV status of donors was unknown.

Germline CDR1 and CDR2: SGHVS and FNYEAQ. The CDR3 runs 13 residues. The J segment lost 5 bases and the V segment lost 5 bases, leaving 4 bases of the junction unmatched. This clonotype has just a few counts. What it recognizes is unknown. Combining a sample-barcoded 5' primer with a J-beta primer mix, a second PCR ran for 7 to 11 cycles. Each cDNA molecule, via a template-switch adaptor with 12 random nucleotides, was tagged. In TCRdb, the 5' RACE reads were re-called with MiXCR into one record per CDR3 protein. The sample lists approximately 320,000 distinct CDR3 sequences; 27% were seen once. The rearrangement uses TRBV7-6 and TRBJ2-3; 7 nucleotides line up with TRBD1. The specimen was blood. The source is a woman between 65 and 79 years old in good health. In DNA, the CDR3 is TGTGCCAGCAGCGGAAACAGGGGAGATACGCAGTATTTT. Its protein is CASSGNRGDTQYF.